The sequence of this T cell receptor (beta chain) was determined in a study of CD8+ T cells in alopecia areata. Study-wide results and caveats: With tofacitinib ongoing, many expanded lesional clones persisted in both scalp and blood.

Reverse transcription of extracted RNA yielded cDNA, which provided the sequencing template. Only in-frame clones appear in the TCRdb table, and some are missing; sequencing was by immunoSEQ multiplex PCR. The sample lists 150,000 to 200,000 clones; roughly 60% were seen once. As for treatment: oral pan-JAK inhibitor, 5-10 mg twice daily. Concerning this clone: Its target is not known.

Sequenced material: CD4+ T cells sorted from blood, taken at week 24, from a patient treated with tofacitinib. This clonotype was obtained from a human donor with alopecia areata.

CDR3 amino acids: CSVAQGAGDTQYF. Here the CDR3 DNA reads TGCAGCGTTGCACAGGGGGCAGGAGATACCCAGTACTTC. This chain links TRBV29-1 with TRBJ2-5, with 9 nucleotides matching TRBD1. This CDR3 has 13 residues. Germline values: CDR1 SQVTM, CDR2 ANQGSEA. V dropped 4 bases and J dropped 8; count of bases not matched to a gene: 8.